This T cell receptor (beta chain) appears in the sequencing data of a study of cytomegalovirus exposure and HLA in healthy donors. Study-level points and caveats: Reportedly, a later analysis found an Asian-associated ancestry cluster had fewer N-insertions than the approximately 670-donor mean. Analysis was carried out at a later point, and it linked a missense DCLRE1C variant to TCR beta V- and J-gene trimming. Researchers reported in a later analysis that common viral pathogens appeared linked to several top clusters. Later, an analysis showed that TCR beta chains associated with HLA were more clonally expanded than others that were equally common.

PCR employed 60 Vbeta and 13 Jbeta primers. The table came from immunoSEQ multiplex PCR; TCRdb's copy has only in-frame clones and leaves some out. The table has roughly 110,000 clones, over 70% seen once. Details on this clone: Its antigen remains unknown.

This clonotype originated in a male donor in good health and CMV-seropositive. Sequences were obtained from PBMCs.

CDR3 protein: CASSLGDRGHTEAFF. CDR3 DNA: TGCGCCAGCAGCCTAGGGGACAGGGGTCACACTGAAGCTTTCTTT. The rearrangement links TRBV4-3 to TRBJ1-1; 10 nucleotides align to TRBD1. This CDR3 is built from 15 residues. V shed 4 bases and J 3 bases; nucleotides not matched to a gene: 5. Germline CDR1 LGHNA, CDR2 YSLEER.